The rows below give T cell receptor beta chains drawn from one sample of a study of identical twins. TCRdb re-analysed the 5' RACE reads in MiXCR, keeping a single row per CDR3 protein. The sample has roughly 720,000 distinct CDR3 sequences, roughly 18% seen once; the top ten hold around 12%. These data were likewise used in another study, on T cells expressing NK-cell markers.

Sequenced input: PBMCs. These receptors originate from a woman aged 18 to 35 in good health. CDR3s include the opening cysteine and the closing phenylalanine or tryptophan. The order of the fields is clone size, V gene, D gene, J gene, CDR3 DNA, CDR3 protein. D genes are given only for firm matches. Not every row has a clone size; where given, it reads once, few, many or a size class.

>once|TRBV12-3/TRBV12-4|NA|TRBJ2-1
TGTGCCAGCAGTTTAGAAGGCGATCTAGACGAGTTCTTC
CASSLEGDLDEFF
>many|TRBV20-1|NA|TRBJ1-2
TGCAGTGCAGTAGGGTATGGCTACACCTTC
CSAVGYGYTF
>few|TRBV11-3|NA|TRBJ1-2
TGTGCCAGCAGCTTAGCCAACGGAATAGGCTACACCTTC
CASSLANGIGYTF
>few|TRBV7-2|NA|TRBJ2-3
TGTGCCAGCAGTCTATTGGGAGACCCCACAGATACGCAGTATTTT
CASSLLGDPTDTQYF
>NA|TRBV12-3/TRBV12-4|NA|TRBJ2-7
TGTGCCAGCAGTTTACGGTATGGGCTGCCTTACGAGCAGTACTTC
CASSLRYGLPYEQYF
>NA|TRBV9|NA|TRBJ2-5
TGTGCCAGCAGCGTAGGTTCCGAGGAGACCCAGTACTTC
CASSVGSEETQYF
>few|TRBV12-3/TRBV12-4|NA|TRBJ2-7
TGTGCCAGCAGTGACAAGGGGACGGTATCCTACGAGCAGTACTTC
CASSDKGTVSYEQYF
>few|TRBV5-1|NA|TRBJ1-6
TGCGCCAGCGCCTCGCGGAGTGGGGAGAACTCACCCCTCCACTTT
CASASRSGENSPLHF
>few|TRBV7-2|NA|TRBJ2-3
TGTGCCAGCAGCCTTAGGGGGGGCCAATCCCTCACAGATACGCAGTATTTT
CASSLRGGQSLTDTQYF
>NA|TRBV12-3/TRBV12-4|NA|TRBJ2-5
TGTGCCAGCAGTTTTGTTGCTCTACAAGAGACCCAGTACTTC
CASSFVALQETQYF
>many|TRBV12-3/TRBV12-4|NA|TRBJ1-2
TGTGCCAGCAGTTTAGGAGGGGGGTCTAACTATGGCTACACCTTC
CASSLGGGSNYGYTF
>few|TRBV12-3/TRBV12-4|TRBD1|TRBJ1-1
TGTGCCAGCAGCATGACAGGGTACGGTCGGAGCACTGAAGCTTTCTTT
CASSMTGYGRSTEAFF
>NA|TRBV3-1|NA|TRBJ1-6
TGTGCCAGCAGCCAAGATGGCCGCTCCTATAATTCACCCCTCCACTTT
CASSQDGRSYNSPLHF
>few|TRBV7-2|NA|TRBJ2-3
TGTGCCAGCAGCTTAGTAGGTTTTGGTGGCACAGATACGCAGTATTTT
CASSLVGFGGTDTQYF
>few|TRBV5-1|TRBD2|TRBJ2-3
TGCGCCAGCAGCTTGGCTATAGCGGGAGAGGATACGCAGTATTTT
CASSLAIAGEDTQYF
>NA|TRBV2|TRBD2|TRBJ2-5
TGTGCCAGCAGTGGGAGCGGGGACCTACAAGAGACCCAGTACTTC
CASSGSGDLQETQYF